The 12 T cell receptor beta chains presented below share a single source sample, sequenced in a study of blood T cell repertoires in COVID-19. Produced via immunoSEQ multiplex PCR; TCRdb's table is partial and in-frame only. The table has around 120,000 clones, just under 80% seen once. Source material: peripheral blood. The receptors here all came from a human donor in a cohort sampled during active COVID-19.

The chain couples TRBV7-2 to TRBJ2-4; a weak D match, TRBD2 (5 bases). The germline V gene has CDR1 SGHTA and CDR2 FQGNSA. The CDR3 spans 15 residues. The V end lost 5 bases, the J end lost 3 bases, and 14 bases lay between the germline ends. The CDR3 DNA reads TGTGCCAGCAGCGCCGGACTCAACTTCAAAAACATTCAGTACTTC. Translation: CASSAGLNFKNIQYF.

This clone has only one observation. The chain couples TRBV11-1 to TRBJ1-2; 9 nucleotides align to TRBD1. The germline gives CDR1 SGHAT, CDR2 FQDESV (reference sequence). V shed 1 base and J 6 bases; nucleotides not matched to a gene: 0. The CDR3 is made up of 13 amino acids. CDR3 in amino acids: CASSLGTGDGYTF. The DNA of the CDR3 is TGTGCCAGCAGCTTAGGGACAGGGGATGGCTACACCTTC.

V usage is TRBV28 and J usage is TRBJ2-7; D gene uncertain. Germline V gene sequence: CDR1 MDHEN, CDR2 SYDVKM. The CDR3 loop spans 15 amino acids. The V gene lost 1 base and the J gene lost 0 bases, with 10 bases spanning the gap. The CDR3: CASSLSKLGSYEQYF. CDR3 DNA: TGTGCCAGCAGTTTATCGAAGCTAGGCTCCTACGAGCAGTACTTC.

The genes are TRBV20-1 and TRBJ2-1; 7 nucleotides line up with TRBD1. The V gene end was trimmed by 7 bases and the J gene end by 6 bases; junction bases not matched to a gene: 3. Germline CDR1 and CDR2: DFQATT and SNEGSKA (reference sequence). There are 11 residues in the CDR3. The CDR3 DNA sequence: TGCAGTGTAGACAGGGCCAATGAGCAGTTCTTC. Protein sequence: CSVDRANEQFF.

The chain recombines TRBV28 with TRBJ2-3; 8 positions agree with TRBD1. J was trimmed by 0 bases and V by 7 bases; bases with no gene match: 6. CDR1 is MDHEN, CDR2 SYDVKM, per germline. The CDR3 sequence is 15 residues long. The CDR3 DNA reads TGTGCCAGCACCCCCAGGGACAGGAGCACAGATACGCAGTATTTT. Translated, it gives CASTPRDRSTDTQYF.

The rearrangement uses TRBV5-4 and TRBJ1-1, with 9 bases aligning to TRBD1. Germline loops: CDR1 SGHNT, CDR2 YYREEE (reference sequence). Trimming took 4 bases from V and 1 from J; bases not matched to a gene: 5. CDR3 size: 15 residues. CDR3 DNA: TGTGCCAGCAGCCCTCCGGGACAGGGGAACACTGAAGCTTTCTTT. It codes for CASSPPGQGNTEAFF.

The chain combines TRBV5-4 with TRBJ2-1; D may be TRBD1 (5 bases). CDR1 and CDR2 (germline): SGHNT, YYREEE (reference sequence). The V gene lost 4 bases and the J gene lost 2 bases, with 13 bases spanning the gap. The CDR3 sequence is 15 residues long. The CDR3 sequence: CASSPRQGTYNEQFF. The CDR3 DNA follows: TGTGCCAGCAGCCCCAGGCAGGGAACCTACAATGAGCAGTTCTTC.

V and J are TRBV28 and TRBJ1-1; D might be TRBD1 (5 bases). The V end was cut by 3 bases, the J end by 5 bases, with 22 bases between. Germline V gives CDR1 MDHEN, CDR2 SYDVKM. There are 17 residues in the CDR3. This CDR3 is CASSLLILPRGSTEAFF. The CDR3 nucleotides read TGTGCCAGCAGTTTGCTCATTCTCCCCCGGGGGAGTACTGAAGCTTTCTTT.

The chain employs TRBV28 and TRBJ2-3; TRBD2 matches at 8 bases. Trimming cost V 6 bases and J 4 bases; bases outside gene matches: 6. CDR3 length equals 14 residues. The germline V gene encodes CDR1 MDHEN and CDR2 SYDVKM. The CDR3, as DNA: TGTGCCAGCAGCCGGGGGGGTTCAGCAGATACGCAGTATTTT. Translated, it gives CASSRGGSADTQYF.

Turning to this clone: The junction shows a germline mismatch at one end, possibly a read error. The chain links TRBV28 to TRBJ2-7, with 10 bases lining up with TRBD1. The CDR3 is 15 residues long. The germline V gene has CDR1 MDHEN and CDR2 SYDVKM. Written as DNA, the CDR3 is TGTGCCAGCAGTGCCCAGACAGGGGGCGAAAGACGTGGTACCTTC. It translates to CASSAQTGGERRGTF.

The chain combines TRBV7-2 with TRBJ2-7; TRBD2 is a possible D gene (6 bases). Trimming stripped 0 bases from V and 2 bases from J, with 8 bases between. Germline assignment: CDR1 SGHTA and CDR2 FQGNSA. This CDR3 contains 14 residues. The CDR3: CASSLAGGPYEQYF. The DNA for the CDR3 is TGTGCCAGCAGCTTAGCGGGAGGCCCCTACGAGCAGTACTTC.

This clone was seen more than once but under ten times. This rearrangement joins TRBV6-2 or TRBV6-3 to TRBJ1-1; TRBD1 might be the D (5 bases). Trimming shortened V by 5 bases and J by 5 bases, and 9 bases separated the two germline ends. In germline, CDR1 is MNHEY, CDR2 SVGEGT. This CDR3 contains 12 residues. The CDR3 DNA reads as TGTGCCAGCAGTGACAGTTGGACTGAAGCTTTCTTT. Its protein is CASSDSWTEAFF.